This entry is about one T cell receptor beta chain. Trimming pared 4 bases from V and 4 bases from J, leaving 12 bases between. The CDR3 is 14 amino acids. Germline CDR1 reads SGDLS; CDR2 reads YYNGEE. The data originate from a study of blood T cell repertoires in COVID-19. For the study at large: The study drew acute and convalescent COVID-19 samples from the United States, Italy and Spain. From T cells, B-cell-depleted T cells, or PBMCs came the material, which was cDNA or gDNA.

Original analysis: Estimated nucleated cell counts came from reference gene primer amplification. The method was immunoSEQ multiplex PCR; TCRdb's version includes in-frame clones alone and lacks a portion of them. V, J and clone size derive from that table, while D and trimming were established from the DNA sequence. The sample includes some 78,000 clones, 86% of them seen just once. The chain links TRBV9 to TRBJ2-1; TRBD1 might be the D (6 bases). The origin of this receptor is a man in his fifties or sixties with active or convalescent COVID-19. Specimen: peripheral blood. CDR3 coding DNA: TGTGCCAGCAGCCCCCGGGACACATACAATGAGCAGTTCTTC. The encoded protein is CASSPRDTYNEQFF.